What follows is one T cell receptor beta chain and its context. Relative to the germline gene, one junction end is altered; a read error may explain this. The sample comes from a study of cytomegalovirus exposure and HLA in healthy donors. In the PCR, 60 Vbeta and 13 Jbeta primers were used. TCRdb's copy holds only in-frame clones and misses some; the assay was immunoSEQ multiplex PCR. This sample yields more than 150,000 clones, of which around 80% are seen a single time; roughly 2% belongs to the top ten. Germline CDR1 is WNHNN and CDR2 is SYGVQD (reference sequence). The CDR3 is 15 amino acids. The rearrangement joins TRBV10-1 to TRBJ2-4; D is perhaps TRBD2 (6 bases). This sequence was found in a woman in her twenties or thirties in good health and CMV-seronegative. The sequenced sample consisted of PBMCs. The CDR3 protein is CASGGSPFCENSQYF. The CDR3 DNA reads as TGCGCCAGCGGAGGGAGTCCTTTTTGCGAAAACAGTCAGTACTTC.